Listed below are T cell receptor beta chains from one sample, sequenced in a study of T cells in Graves' hyperthyroidism and ophthalmopathy. A single record per CDR3 protein comes from TCRdb applying MiXCR to the multiplex PCR reads. This sample has some 580,000 distinct CDR3 sequences, with approximately 15% found just once. Sequenced material: blood. Receptors were obtained from a woman aged 40 to 49 with Graves' ophthalmopathy. Both conserved end residues are part of each CDR3. D genes are given only for firm matches. Clone size appears in some rows only: once, few, many, or a class for an expanded clone.

V gene	J gene	D gene	clone size	CDR3 DNA	CDR3 protein
TRBV19	TRBJ2-1	.	.	TGTGCCAGTAGTGGGGCTACCTACAATGAGCAGTTCTTC	CASSGATYNEQFF
TRBV20-1	TRBJ2-3	TRBD2	.	TGCAGTGCTAGACCCCTAGCGGGACCACTAGATACGCAGTATTTT	CSARPLAGPLDTQYF
TRBV12-3/TRBV12-4	TRBJ2-4	TRBD1	few	TGTGCCAGCAGGAAACAGGGGAAGAACATTCAGTACTTC	CASRKQGKNIQYF
TRBV7-9	TRBJ1-2	.	few	TGTGCCAGCAGCGAACACAGTTTTGAGGTCTATGGCTACACCTTC	CASSEHSFEVYGYTF
TRBV24-1	TRBJ2-3	.	few	TGTGCCACCTCCGGGCCAACACTTGGTACGCAGTATTTT	CATSGPTLGTQYF
TRBV7-9	TRBJ2-5	.	.	TGTGCCAGCAGCTATGACAGCCAAGAGACCCAGTACTTC	CASSYDSQETQYF
TRBV20-1	TRBJ2-7	.	.	TGCAGTGCCCAATATGAGTACGAGCAGTACTTC	CSAQYEYEQYF
TRBV4-1	TRBJ1-5	.	.	TGCGCCAGCAGCCAAGAGTTGTCAGGCAATCAGCCCCAGCATTTT	CASSQELSGNQPQHF
TRBV28	TRBJ2-3	TRBD2	many	TGTGCCAGCAGCAAGGGACTAGCGGCCCCTTTGGATACGCAGTATTTT	CASSKGLAAPLDTQYF
TRBV18	TRBJ2-2	.	many	TGTGCCAGCTCACCAAACACCGGGGAGCTGTTTTTT	CASSPNTGELFF
TRBV30	TRBJ2-3	.	.	TGTGCCTGGGGGGGAGATACGCAGTATTTT	CAWGGDTQYF
TRBV19	TRBJ2-5	.	.	TGTGCCAGTACCTCTCAGGGGACCCAGTACTTC	CASTSQGTQYF
TRBV13	TRBJ2-5	.	few	TGTGCCAGCAGCTTAGGAGTAGGACGGTACCAAGAGACCCAGTACTTC	CASSLGVGRYQETQYF
TRBV10-1	TRBJ1-5	.	.	TGCGCCAGCAGTGAGTCGAGGGCTTATAGCAATCAGCCCCAGCATTTT	CASSESRAYSNQPQHF
TRBV6-1	TRBJ2-7	.	.	TGTGCCAGCAGTTCCCACCGAGGCGGGGCGGCCTACGAGCAGTACTTC	CASSSHRGGAAYEQYF
TRBV11-2	TRBJ2-3	.	once	TGTGCCAGCAGCCCTAACAGGAGGGGGGGCACAGATACGCAGTATTTT	CASSPNRRGGTDTQYF
TRBV20-1	TRBJ2-2	.	few	TGCAGTGCTAGACAGGCGCAGGGAAGTCGCACCGGGGAGCTGTTTTTT	CSARQAQGSRTGELFF
TRBV5-1	TRBJ1-6	.	few	TGCGCCAGCACCCCGATCGGACGAGGGAGTTCACCCCTCCACTTT	CASTPIGRGSSPLHF
TRBV5-4	TRBJ1-2	.	few	TGTGCCAGCAGCTTGGGAAACAGGGCTACGGCGGGCTACACCTTC	CASSLGNRATAGYTF
TRBV7-2	TRBJ2-3	TRBD2	.	TGTGCCAGCAGCTTAAACGCGGGAGCGGGGAATACGCAGTATTTT	CASSLNAGAGNTQYF
TRBV12-3/TRBV12-4	TRBJ1-1	TRBD1	.	TGTGCCAGCAGCCTTATGTGGGGGGGGACAGGGGCGAACACTGAAGCTTTCTTT	CASSLMWGGTGANTEAFF
TRBV6-1	TRBJ2-1	TRBD2	few	TGTGCCACGCGTAGCGGGATTCAGAGCTCCTACAATGAGCAGTTCTTC	CATRSGIQSSYNEQFF
TRBV7-2	TRBJ2-3	.	many	TGTGCCAGCACCCCGGGCCCAATTCAGTATTTT	CASTPGPIQYF
TRBV28	TRBJ2-1	TRBD1	many	TGTGCCAGCACCCCCCCTCAGGGGGCATACAATGAGCAGTTCTTC	CASTPPQGAYNEQFF
TRBV6-1	TRBJ2-2	TRBD2	.	TGTGCCAGCAGAAAAGGATGGGCTAGCGGGGGGGCTACGGGGGAGCTGTTTTTT	CASRKGWASGGATGELFF
TRBV28	TRBJ2-5	TRBD1	many	TGTGCCAGCAGTGGGACAGGGTGGAAAGAGACCCAGTACTTC	CASSGTGWKETQYF
TRBV28	TRBJ2-1	TRBD2	many	TGTGCCAGCAGTTCCCCTGGGACTAGCGGGATAAATGAGCAGTTCTTC	CASSSPGTSGINEQFF
TRBV3-1	TRBJ2-7	.	many	TGTGCCAGCAGCCAGGCAGGAGTGGACGAGCAGTACTTC	CASSQAGVDEQYF
TRBV5-8	TRBJ2-7	TRBD2	.	TGTGCCAGCAGCCGGAGCGGGGGACATTGGTACTTC	CASSRSGGHWYF
TRBV11-2	TRBJ2-5	TRBD2	many	TGTGCCAGCAGCTTAGGGACTAGCGCCCAAGAGACCCAGTACTTC	CASSLGTSAQETQYF
TRBV6-1	TRBJ2-1	TRBD1	many	TGTGCCAGCAGACCCGGGACAGTTACCTACAATGAGCAGTTCTTC	CASRPGTVTYNEQFF
TRBV20-1	TRBJ1-1	.	many	TGCAGTGCTAGAGACCCAAAGGGGACTGAAGCTTTCTTT	CSARDPKGTEAFF
TRBV24-1	TRBJ2-7	TRBD1	few	TGTGCCACCAGTGAGGCCGGGACAGGGGGCGGCGAGCAGTACTTC	CATSEAGTGGGEQYF
TRBV5-4	TRBJ2-5	.	few	TGTGCCAGCAGAATCGACAGGGAGGGAGAGACCCAGTACTTC	CASRIDREGETQYF
TRBV29-1	TRBJ1-2	.	.	TGCAGCGTCATAACAGAGAACTATGGCTACACCTTC	CSVITENYGYTF
TRBV18	TRBJ2-1	TRBD2	few	TGTGCCAGCTCACTAATAGCCGGGACTAGCGGCACAAATGAGCAGTTCTTC	CASSLIAGTSGTNEQFF
TRBV18	TRBJ1-4	TRBD1	many	TGTGCCAGCTCACCACGGGACAGTTCAAATGAAAAACTGTTTTTT	CASSPRDSSNEKLFF
TRBV29-1	TRBJ2-3	.	.	TGCAGCGTTGAAGGGGACAAGGGATTGGGCACAGATACGCAGTATTTT	CSVEGDKGLGTDTQYF
TRBV7-2	TRBJ1-2	TRBD1	.	TGTGCCAGCAGCTCGGGACAGGAGTATGGCTACACCTTC	CASSSGQEYGYTF
TRBV27	TRBJ2-1	.	many	TGTGCCAGCAAGACTGGGCCTGGGGAGCAGTTCTTC	CASKTGPGEQFF
TRBV15	TRBJ1-2	.	few	TGTGCCACCAGCAGAGATTTGGGGCAGAACTATGGCTACACCTTC	CATSRDLGQNYGYTF
TRBV5-6	TRBJ1-1	.	.	TGTGCCAGCAGCCAGATCGGGGGAGCGAACACTGAAGCTTTCTTT	CASSQIGGANTEAFF
TRBV7-2	TRBJ1-5	TRBD1	.	TGTGCCAGCAGCTTAGTCTGGCCAGGGGGGAGAAATCAGCCCCAGCATTTT	CASSLVWPGGRNQPQHF
TRBV6-1	TRBJ2-7	.	.	TGTGCCAGCAGTGAGAGAGGTTGGGCGTCGTCCTACGAGCAGTACTTC	CASSERGWASSYEQYF
TRBV3-1	TRBJ2-1	TRBD2	many	TGTGCCAGCAGACTAGCGGGTTTCAATGAGCAGTTCTTC	CASRLAGFNEQFF